This is a list of T cell receptor beta chains from one sample in a study of blood T cells in healthy people across ages. A single record per CDR3 protein comes from TCRdb applying MiXCR to the 5' RACE reads. The table records around 820,000 distinct CDR3 sequences, just under 25% of them present only once. In addition, the sample was reused for a study of T cells of mothers and their children.

Source material: blood. The source of these receptors is a boy aged 5-17 years in good health. Both conserved end residues are part of each CDR3. The D gene is left open where the match is weak. Clone size is not always given. Where it is, it says once, few, many or a class for expanded clones.

V: TRBV6-2/TRBV6-3
J: TRBJ1-1
size: few
D: -
CDR3: CASSYAWGEAFF
DNA: TGTGCCAGCAGTTACGCCTGGGGTGAAGCTTTCTTT

V: TRBV9
J: TRBJ1-1
size: -
D: -
CDR3: CASSVAGGKNTEAFF
DNA: TGTGCCAGCAGCGTAGCTGGGGGGAAGAACACTGAAGCTTTCTTT

V: TRBV10-3
J: TRBJ2-1
size: few
D: TRBD2
CDR3: CAISERGGQYEQFF
DNA: TGTGCCATCAGTGAGCGGGGGGGCCAGTATGAGCAGTTCTTC

V: TRBV5-1
J: TRBJ1-2
size: -
D: -
CDR3: CASSHGTALYGYTF
DNA: TGCGCCAGCAGCCATGGGACCGCTCTATACGGCTACACCTTC

V: TRBV20-1
J: TRBJ1-1
size: few
D: -
CDR3: CSARDFEGIIPEAFF
DNA: TGCAGTGCTAGAGATTTTGAGGGGATTATCCCTGAAGCTTTCTTT

V: TRBV2
J: TRBJ2-3
size: many
D: -
CDR3: CASRFQGTGTDTQYF
DNA: TGTGCCAGCCGTTTCCAGGGGACGGGCACAGATACGCAGTATTTT

V: TRBV29-1
J: TRBJ2-5
size: few
D: -
CDR3: CSVLQGSQETQYF
DNA: TGCAGCGTTCTTCAGGGGAGCCAAGAGACCCAGTACTTC

V: TRBV20-1
J: TRBJ2-7
size: -
D: TRBD2
CDR3: CSVTGLENEQYF
DNA: TGCAGTGTTACGGGACTAGAAAACGAGCAGTACTTC

V: TRBV6-2/TRBV6-3
J: TRBJ1-4
size: few
D: -
CDR3: CASRLPGTAREKLFF
DNA: TGTGCCAGCAGACTACCCGGGACCGCGCGGGAAAAACTGTTTTTT

V: TRBV5-1
J: TRBJ2-3
size: -
D: TRBD1
CDR3: CASSLPGTGGTDTQYF
DNA: TGCGCCAGCAGCTTACCGGGGACAGGGGGCACAGATACGCAGTATTTT

V: TRBV5-1
J: TRBJ2-2
size: few
D: -
CDR3: CASSVGKRSSNTGELFF
DNA: TGCGCCAGCAGCGTGGGGAAGCGGAGCTCTAACACCGGGGAGCTGTTTTTT

V: TRBV4-1
J: TRBJ2-7
size: many
D: TRBD2
CDR3: CASSQPRTSGGAVYEQYF
DNA: TGCGCCAGCAGCCAACCTCGGACTAGCGGGGGGGCCGTCTACGAGCAGTACTTC

V: TRBV14
J: TRBJ1-2
size: -
D: -
CDR3: CASSQDPGGLYGYTF
DNA: TGTGCCAGCAGCCAAGATCCTGGGGGCCTCTATGGCTACACCTTC

V: TRBV6-2/TRBV6-3
J: TRBJ1-1
size: few
D: -
CDR3: CASSKLGTQNTEAFF
DNA: TGTGCCAGCAGCAAGCTCGGGACACAGAACACTGAAGCTTTCTTT

V: TRBV29-1
J: TRBJ1-3
size: -
D: -
CDR3: CSVDEGSGNIIYF
DNA: TGCAGCGTTGATGAAGGGTCTGGAAACATCATATATTTT

V: TRBV7-9
J: TRBJ1-4
size: few
D: TRBD1
CDR3: CASSSAWDRGEKLFF
DNA: TGTGCCAGCAGCTCGGCCTGGGACAGGGGAGAAAAACTGTTTTTT

V: TRBV2
J: TRBJ2-4
size: few
D: TRBD2
CDR3: CASSEDAGAGGAKNIQYF
DNA: TGTGCCAGCAGTGAAGACGCAGGGGCGGGAGGGGCCAAAAACATTCAGTACTTC

V: TRBV3-1
J: TRBJ2-6
size: -
D: TRBD1
CDR3: CASSQEAGGVSGANVLTF
DNA: TGTGCCAGCAGCCAAGAGGCAGGGGGAGTCTCTGGGGCCAACGTCCTGACTTTC

V: TRBV20-1
J: TRBJ1-6
size: -
D: -
CDR3: CSAGGGSSYNSPLHF
DNA: TGCAGTGCTGGAGGGGGGAGCTCCTATAATTCACCCCTCCACTTT

V: TRBV15
J: TRBJ1-6
size: -
D: TRBD1
CDR3: CATSTWVGPGGYNSPLHF
DNA: TGTGCCACCAGCACTTGGGTGGGTCCAGGGGGATATAATTCACCCCTCCACTTT

V: TRBV5-1
J: TRBJ2-2
size: few
D: -
CDR3: CASSTTKSWTGELFF
DNA: TGCGCCAGCAGCACAACCAAGAGTTGGACCGGGGAGCTGTTTTTT

V: TRBV7-9
J: TRBJ2-1
size: -
D: -
CDR3: CASSLVDPWNEQFF
DNA: TGTGCCAGCAGCTTAGTGGACCCGTGGAATGAGCAGTTCTTC

V: TRBV20-1
J: TRBJ2-2
size: few
D: TRBD1
CDR3: CSARSRQGSLSGKLFF
DNA: TGCAGTGCTAGATCTAGACAGGGGTCGTTGTCCGGGAAGCTGTTTTTT

V: TRBV7-9
J: TRBJ2-5
size: -
D: -
CDR3: CASSPPRLAQYF
DNA: TGTGCCAGCAGCCCCCCGAGGTTGGCCCAGTACTTC

V: TRBV5-5
J: TRBJ1-5
size: -
D: -
CDR3: CASRLNSDMHQPQHF
DNA: TGTGCCAGCAGGTTAAATAGTGATATGCATCAGCCCCAGCATTTT

V: TRBV12-3/TRBV12-4
J: TRBJ1-5
size: -
D: -
CDR3: CASSFEQGRQPQHF
DNA: TGTGCCAGCAGTTTTGAACAGGGACGACAGCCCCAGCATTTT

V: TRBV20-1
J: TRBJ1-6
size: many
D: TRBD1
CDR3: CSARDRGMRDNSPLHF
DNA: TGCAGTGCTCGGGACAGGGGGATGAGGGATAATTCACCCCTCCACTTT

V: TRBV7-3
J: TRBJ1-6
size: few
D: -
CDR3: CASGGGYNSPLHF
DNA: TGTGCCAGCGGGGGGGGTTATAATTCACCCCTCCACTTT

V: TRBV20-1
J: TRBJ2-5
size: -
D: -
CDR3: CSARNRPDQETQYF
DNA: TGCAGTGCTAGAAATCGACCGGACCAAGAGACCCAGTACTTC

V: TRBV29-1
J: TRBJ2-1
size: -
D: TRBD2
CDR3: CSAETLSSGSSYNEQFF
DNA: TGCAGCGCTGAGACCCTGTCTAGCGGTAGCTCCTACAATGAGCAGTTCTTC

V: TRBV5-1
J: TRBJ2-2
size: -
D: -
CDR3: CASSLSLVNTGELFF
DNA: TGCGCCAGCAGCTTGTCCCTAGTGAACACCGGGGAGCTGTTTTTT

V: TRBV7-2
J: TRBJ2-5
size: many
D: -
CDR3: CASSPGQGGVQETQYF
DNA: TGTGCCAGCAGCCCCGGACAGGGAGGGGTCCAAGAGACCCAGTACTTC

V: TRBV10-3
J: TRBJ2-2
size: -
D: -
CDR3: CAISANTGELFF
DNA: TGTGCCATCAGTGCAAACACCGGGGAGCTGTTTTTT

V: TRBV9
J: TRBJ2-7
size: -
D: TRBD1
CDR3: CASSVSSTGVPYEQYF
DNA: TGTGCCAGCAGCGTTTCATCGACAGGGGTCCCCTACGAGCAGTACTTC

V: TRBV2
J: TRBJ1-2
size: -
D: TRBD1
CDR3: CASTGTGKVGGYTF
DNA: TGTGCCAGCACCGGGACAGGGAAGGTTGGTGGCTACACCTTC

V: TRBV28
J: TRBJ2-6
size: -
D: -
CDR3: CASSRRVAGANVLTF
DNA: TGTGCCAGCAGTCGGAGGGTGGCAGGGGCCAACGTCCTGACTTTC

V: TRBV7-2
J: TRBJ1-6
size: few
D: TRBD1
CDR3: CASSLAKGQAPSGSPLHF
DNA: TGTGCCAGCAGCTTAGCGAAGGGACAGGCCCCGAGTGGTTCACCCCTCCACTTT